This T cell receptor (beta chain) was observed in a study of human T cells and chemical hapten exposure. Study in general: Alopecia areata, totalis and universalis patients, mostly female, were included.

This clonotype appeared many times. Its antigen is not identified. The germline V and J ends were trimmed by 0 bases and 6 bases, with 21 bases remaining between them. The germline gives CDR1 SGHDN, CDR2 FVKESK. CDR3 length equals 18 residues. Findings and limits, study-wide: High-frequency TCRs, those above 1 in 1000, stayed the same after DPC sensitization. Having alopecia, donors may respond immunologically unlike healthy people.

Each CDR3 protein is one row after TCRdb ran MiXCR on the RACE reads. The top ten hold around 5% of the sample, which has about 82,000 distinct CDR3 sequences, roughly a tenth seen once. Sample time point: patch test 2, 6 weeks after DPC sensitization. Treatment given: therapeutic diphenylcyclopropenone sensitization with weekly scalp DPC. The origin of this receptor is a woman in her forties or fifties with alopecia areata. Some clones in this sample may be carry-over from other donors' samples. Specimen: whole blood, collected in connection with sensitization to the hapten diphenylcyclopropenone (DPC). The genes are TRBV14 and TRBJ1-3; D is uncertain. The CDR3 DNA sequence: TGTGCCAGCAGCCAAGACCATTCCAGCAGGCTCTGGGCAAACACCATATATTTT. Translation: CASSQDHSSRLWANTIYF.